These 2 T cell receptor beta chains were sequenced from one sample in a study of beta chain features in type 1 diabetes. cDNA synthesis used the whole RNA isolate, giving expressed TCRB sequences. The repertoire was sequenced with immunoSEQ multiplex PCR; TCRdb's copy has only in-frame clones and lacks some. In the table there are 850,000 to 900,000 clones, about 17% of which are singletons. The material sequenced was naive CD4+ T cells from blood. Receptor source: a woman between 18 and 29 years old in good health.

The rearrangement uses TRBV14 and TRBJ2-1; 9 bases are shared with TRBD2. The CDR3 extends over 16 amino acids. Trimming took 3 bases from V and 5 from J; bases not matched to a gene: 8. CDR1 is SGHDN, CDR2 FVKESK, per germline. The CDR3 loop is CASSHRRASGDNEQFF. CDR3 DNA: TGTGCCAGCAGCCACCGACGGGCTAGCGGGGACAATGAGCAGTTCTTC.

The V call is TRBV6-5, the J call TRBJ2-2; 7 bases map to TRBD1. Germline CDR1 reads MNHEY; CDR2 reads SVGAGI. J gave up 7 bases and V 2 bases, and 10 bases lay outside the gene matches. This CDR3 is built from 16 residues. The CDR3 spells CASSYTRTGGSGELFF. CDR3 nucleotide sequence: TGTGCCAGCAGTTACACTAGGACAGGAGGTAGCGGGGAGCTGTTTTTT.